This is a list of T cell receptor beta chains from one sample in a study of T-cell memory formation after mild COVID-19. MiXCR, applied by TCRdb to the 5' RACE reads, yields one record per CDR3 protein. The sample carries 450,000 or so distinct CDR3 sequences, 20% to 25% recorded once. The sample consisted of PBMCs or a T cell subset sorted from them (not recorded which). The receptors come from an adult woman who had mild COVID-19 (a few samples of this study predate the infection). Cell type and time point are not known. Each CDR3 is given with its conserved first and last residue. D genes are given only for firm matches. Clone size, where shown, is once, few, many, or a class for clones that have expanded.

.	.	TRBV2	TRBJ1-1	CASSEADTGARGTEAFF	TGTGCCAGCAGTGAAGCTGATACGGGAGCAAGGGGCACTGAAGCTTTCTTT
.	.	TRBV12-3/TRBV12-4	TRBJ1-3	CASTNTGVGNTIYF	TGTGCCAGCACCAATACGGGGGTTGGAAACACCATATATTTT
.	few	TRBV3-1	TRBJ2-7	CASSPTAGIEQYF	TGTGCCAGCAGCCCAACTGCAGGGATCGAGCAGTACTTC
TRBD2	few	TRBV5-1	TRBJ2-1	CASSLPKRGLYNEQFF	TGCGCCAGCAGCTTACCTAAGCGGGGCTTATACAATGAGCAGTTCTTC
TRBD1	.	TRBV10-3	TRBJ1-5	CAISRTGGNQPQHF	TGTGCCATCAGTAGGACAGGGGGGAATCAGCCCCAGCATTTT
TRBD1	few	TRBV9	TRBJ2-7	CASSPTGNPTAYEQYF	TGTGCCAGCAGCCCGACAGGGAACCCCACAGCCTACGAGCAGTACTTC
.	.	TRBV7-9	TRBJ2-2	CASSSGRSGELFF	TGTGCCAGCAGCTCCGGACGGAGCGGGGAGCTGTTTTTT
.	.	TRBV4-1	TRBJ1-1	CASSPQGGAEAFF	TGCGCCAGCAGCCCCCAGGGCGGCGCTGAAGCTTTCTTT
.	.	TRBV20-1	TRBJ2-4	CSARGGGALAKNIQYF	TGCAGTGCTAGAGGAGGGGGGGCTCTAGCCAAAAACATTCAGTACTTC
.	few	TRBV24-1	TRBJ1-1	CATSDQGTEAFF	TGTGCCACCAGTGATCAGGGGACTGAAGCTTTCTTT